These T cell receptor beta chains were read from a single sample in a study of a mutant IDH1 vaccine in newly diagnosed glioma. The data were produced by immunoSEQ multiplex PCR, yet TCRdb's version contains in-frame clones alone and is incomplete. This sample carries 50,000 or so clones, roughly 90% of them seen once, and the ten largest clones take over 2%. These receptors have no identified antigens. Source: PBMCs, taken from a glioma patient whose treatment included an IDH1 peptide vaccine. The receptor source for this set is a man aged 50 to 60 with glioma. CDR3s include the opening cysteine and the closing phenylalanine or tryptophan.

V | CDR3
TRBV7-6 | CASSPRQDNSYNEQFF
TRBV29-1 | CSVDIGARSGELFF
TRBV5-5 | CASSLGQGGKETQYF
TRBV18 | CASSRGQDEKLFF
TRBV6-4 | CASSVSGGETQYF
TRBV11-2 | CASRSPGRINSPLHF
TRBV27 | CASSARGRVNEKLFF
TRBV11-3 | CASSLRTSGYNEQFF
TRBV4-3 | CASSQVTENNSPLHF
TRBV28 | CASKQGAGATEAFF
TRBV27 | CASSPDRGSTDTQYF
TRBV4-2 | CASSPWGGTENIQYF
TRBV30 | CAWRRGVGTNEKLFF
TRBV25-1 | CASSATGGASYEQYF
TRBV7-6 | CASSLVGDKRDTIYF
TRBV4-1 | CASSQAREGGSGADTQYF
TRBV7-2 | CASSPRTGVISGNTIYF
TRBV30 | CAWARDRGSLRQFF
TRBV27 | CASSQHTDTQYF
TRBV5-1 | CASSPDGRGPNSPLHF
TRBV6-6 | CASSSRPEGGNTIYF
TRBV27 | CASSPPLCVSPASRATYEQYF
TRBV7-8 | CASSSHYEQYF
TRBV5-1 | CASSYNYEQYF
TRBV7-8 | CASSSETSGGGDTQYF
TRBV9 | CASSPRTGGTGELFF
TRBV6-1 | CAGSLGGGYGYTF
TRBV11-3 | CASSQTPGATEAFF
TRBV5-1 | CASSLITGELFF
TRBV4-2 | CASSPGMENTEAFF
TRBV30 | CAWSPPGLAAETQYF
TRBV5-6 | CASSPRRGPGNEQFF
TRBV7-7 | CASSPSGGPTDTQYF
TRBV19 | CASSRGTGASYEKLFF
TRBV9 | CASSSHWTHQETQYF
TRBV30 | CAWAGTLNSPLHF
TRBV28 | CASSSSGGYDFEQYF
TRBV5-1 | CASSPRTGQNEQFF
TRBV6-6 | CASRSASGWGDTQYF
TRBV27 | CASSLGATYGYTF
TRBV28 | CASSSPLAVLTDTQYF
TRBV18 | CASSPRTVGPLHF
TRBV28 | CASSFLWGGGSNQPQHF
TRBV10-3 | CAISDLFTATEAFF
TRBV4-3 | CASSQRTGSYEQYF
TRBV27 | CASSLSGSSSYNEQFF
TRBV5-6 | CASSWDRDTEAFF
TRBV15 | CATSSPKDSPSGANVLTF
TRBV5-4 | CASSSRGTNQETQYF
TRBV21-1 | CAPPNEQYF
TRBV5-1 | CASSRRDRSEQYF
TRBV29-1 | CSVEEQVSGNTIYF
TRBV2 | CASSRGGRNTGELFF
TRBV4-1 | CASSRGPSTDTQYF
TRBV2 | CASRGLAGASYNGQFF